Listed below are T cell receptor beta chains from one sample, sequenced in a study of OX40 agonist ivuxolimab in advanced cancers. Profiling relied on immunoSEQ multiplex PCR, and the TCRdb table lists in-frame clones only, not all of them. The top ten clones hold 20% to 25% of a sample with 25,000 to 40,000 clones, roughly 84% of them seen once. Specimen: CD4+ or CD8+ T cells sorted from blood, collected in a trial of the OX40 agonist ivuxolimab. Receptor source: an adult with an advanced solid tumor such as melanoma, head and neck, liver or kidney cancer. CDR3s include the opening cysteine and the closing phenylalanine or tryptophan. The order of the fields is J gene, V gene, clone size, D gene, CDR3 protein, CDR3 DNA. The D gene is left open where the match is weak. Some rows have no size entry. The others give once, few or many, or a class for an expanded clone.

j_gene: TRBJ2-7
v_gene: TRBV9
abundance: NA
d_gene: NA
CDR3aa: CASSERPGDEQYF
CDR3nt: TGTGCCAGCAGCGAGAGGCCAGGGGACGAGCAGTACTTC

j_gene: TRBJ2-1
v_gene: TRBV7-6
abundance: NA
d_gene: TRBD2
CDR3aa: CASSLNIGGAYNEQFF
CDR3nt: TGTGCCAGCAGCTTAAACATCGGGGGGGCATACAATGAGCAGTTCTTC

j_gene: TRBJ1-5
v_gene: TRBV4-2
abundance: NA
d_gene: NA
CDR3aa: CASSQEGRQGNQPQHF
CDR3nt: TGTGCCAGCAGCCAAGAGGGAAGGCAGGGCAATCAGCCCCAGCATTTT

j_gene: TRBJ2-7
v_gene: TRBV7-8
abundance: NA
d_gene: NA
CDR3aa: CASIAGPGTYEQYF
CDR3nt: TGTGCCAGCATCGCCGGCCCAGGAACCTACGAGCAGTACTTC

j_gene: TRBJ2-2
v_gene: TRBV12-2
abundance: few
d_gene: NA
CDR3aa: CASRLAFLGITGELFF
CDR3nt: TGTGCAAGTCGCTTAGCGTTCCTGGGAATCACCGGGGAGCTGTTTTTT

j_gene: TRBJ2-2
v_gene: TRBV10-3
abundance: NA
d_gene: NA
CDR3aa: CAISGDLNTGELFF
CDR3nt: TGTGCCATCAGTGGGGACCTTAACACCGGGGAGCTGTTTTTT

j_gene: TRBJ2-3
v_gene: TRBV19
abundance: NA
d_gene: NA
CDR3aa: CASSWGAEDTQYF
CDR3nt: TGTGCCAGTAGTTGGGGCGCCGAAGATACGCAGTATTTT

j_gene: TRBJ2-7
v_gene: TRBV28
abundance: NA
d_gene: TRBD2
CDR3aa: CASSFLSGRREQYF
CDR3nt: TGTGCCAGCAGTTTCTTAAGCGGGAGACGCGAGCAGTACTTC

j_gene: TRBJ2-1
v_gene: TRBV13
abundance: NA
d_gene: TRBD2
CDR3aa: CASSLFLAGGLTYNEQFF
CDR3nt: TGTGCCAGCAGCTTATTTCTAGCGGGAGGGCTCACCTACAATGAGCAGTTCTTC

j_gene: TRBJ2-3
v_gene: TRBV25-1
abundance: NA
d_gene: NA
CDR3aa: CASSEQASAQYF
CDR3nt: TGTGCCAGCAGTGAACAGGCTAGTGCGCAGTATTTT

j_gene: TRBJ1-1
v_gene: TRBV7-9
abundance: once
d_gene: NA
CDR3aa: CASSVRGEAEAFF
CDR3nt: TGTGCCAGCAGCGTACGGGGGGAGGCTGAAGCTTTCTTT

j_gene: TRBJ2-7
v_gene: TRBV7-6
abundance: NA
d_gene: TRBD2
CDR3aa: CASSTNPRGTRTYEQYF
CDR3nt: TGTGCCAGCAGCACAAACCCCCGCGGGACTAGAACCTACGAGCAGTACTTC

j_gene: TRBJ2-1
v_gene: TRBV15
abundance: NA
d_gene: TRBD2
CDR3aa: CATSRGTSETNEQFF
CDR3nt: TGTGCCACCAGCAGAGGAACTAGCGAGACCAATGAGCAGTTCTTC

j_gene: TRBJ2-7
v_gene: TRBV7-9
abundance: NA
d_gene: TRBD1
CDR3aa: CASSLVLDRATEQYF
CDR3nt: TGTGCCAGCAGCTTAGTCCTGGACAGGGCTACCGAGCAGTACTTC

j_gene: TRBJ2-1
v_gene: TRBV4-1
abundance: NA
d_gene: TRBD2
CDR3aa: CASSQTSGRSYNEQFF
CDR3nt: TGCGCCAGCAGCCAGACTAGCGGGAGATCCTACAATGAGCAGTTCTTC

j_gene: TRBJ1-1
v_gene: TRBV9
abundance: NA
d_gene: NA
CDR3aa: CASSVAEWETEAFF
CDR3nt: TGTGCCAGCAGCGTAGCGGAGTGGGAAACTGAAGCTTTCTTT

j_gene: TRBJ2-7
v_gene: TRBV11-1
abundance: NA
d_gene: NA
CDR3aa: CASSLGLYYEQYF
CDR3nt: TGTGCCAGCAGCCTGGGACTTTACTACGAGCAGTACTTC

j_gene: TRBJ2-2
v_gene: TRBV2
abundance: NA
d_gene: TRBD2
CDR3aa: CASSVVGLAGGHREYTGELFF
CDR3nt: TGTGCCAGCAGTGTGGTAGGACTAGCGGGAGGCCACAGAGAATACACCGGGGAGCTGTTTTTT

j_gene: TRBJ2-2
v_gene: TRBV4-3
abundance: NA
d_gene: NA
CDR3aa: CASSQVPATGELFF
CDR3nt: TGCGCCAGCAGCCAAGTGCCGGCCACCGGGGAGCTGTTTTTT

j_gene: TRBJ2-2
v_gene: TRBV11-1
abundance: NA
d_gene: NA
CDR3aa: CASSLGTRGTGELFF
CDR3nt: TGTGCCAGCAGCCTAGGGACGAGGGGTACCGGGGAGCTGTTTTTT

j_gene: TRBJ2-7
v_gene: TRBV5-1
abundance: few
d_gene: TRBD2
CDR3aa: CASSQTGGEQYF
CDR3nt: TGCGCCAGCAGCCAAACGGGGGGCGAGCAGTACTTC

j_gene: TRBJ2-1
v_gene: TRBV7-6
abundance: NA
d_gene: NA
CDR3aa: CASSLWRYNEQFF
CDR3nt: TGTGCCAGCAGCTTGTGGAGATACAATGAGCAGTTCTTC

j_gene: TRBJ2-3
v_gene: TRBV9
abundance: NA
d_gene: NA
CDR3aa: CASSVGFYGSTDTQYF
CDR3nt: TGTGCCAGCAGCGTAGGATTTTACGGGAGCACAGATACGCAGTATTTT

j_gene: TRBJ2-7
v_gene: TRBV5-5
abundance: NA
d_gene: NA
CDR3aa: CASSPGHTLRSYEQYF
CDR3nt: TGTGCCAGCAGCCCGGGACATACTCTCCGCTCCTACGAGCAGTACTTC

j_gene: TRBJ2-2
v_gene: TRBV25-1
abundance: NA
d_gene: NA
CDR3aa: CASSEGLTGELFF
CDR3nt: TGTGCCAGCAGTGAGGGACTCACCGGGGAGCTGTTTTTT

j_gene: TRBJ1-1
v_gene: TRBV5-4
abundance: NA
d_gene: NA
CDR3aa: CASSFAGNTEAFF
CDR3nt: TGTGCCAGCAGCTTTGCAGGGAACACTGAAGCTTTCTTT

j_gene: TRBJ1-2
v_gene: TRBV7-9
abundance: NA
d_gene: TRBD1
CDR3aa: CASSLASRGEYGYTF
CDR3nt: TGTGCCAGCAGCTTAGCGAGCAGGGGGGAGTATGGCTACACCTTC

j_gene: TRBJ2-1
v_gene: TRBV15
abundance: NA
d_gene: TRBD1
CDR3aa: CATSRSGGSIYNEQFF
CDR3nt: TGTGCCACCAGCAGGTCAGGGGGTTCCATCTACAATGAGCAGTTCTTC

j_gene: TRBJ1-1
v_gene: TRBV10-3
abundance: NA
d_gene: NA
CDR3aa: CAISEGPGYTEAFF
CDR3nt: TGTGCCATCAGTGAAGGACCTGGTTACACTGAAGCTTTCTTT

j_gene: TRBJ2-1
v_gene: TRBV6-6
abundance: NA
d_gene: NA
CDR3aa: CASSGGVNEQFF
CDR3nt: TGTGCCAGCAGCGGAGGGGTCAATGAGCAGTTCTTC

j_gene: TRBJ2-1
v_gene: TRBV4-3
abundance: once
d_gene: NA
CDR3aa: CASSQVGAGLQDNEQFF
CDR3nt: TGCGCCAGCAGCCAAGTGGGGGCGGGACTTCAAGACAATGAGCAGTTCTTC

j_gene: TRBJ1-2
v_gene: TRBV6-6
abundance: NA
d_gene: TRBD1
CDR3aa: CASSFTGTGGYGYTF
CDR3nt: TGTGCCAGCAGCTTTACTGGGACAGGGGGCTATGGCTACACCTTC

j_gene: TRBJ2-1
v_gene: TRBV30
abundance: once
d_gene: NA
CDR3aa: CAWSVYAQMVQFF
CDR3nt: TGTGCCTGGAGTGTCTATGCCCAAATGGTGCAGTTCTTC

j_gene: TRBJ1-5
v_gene: TRBV5-6
abundance: NA
d_gene: NA
CDR3aa: CASSPGGFGQPQHF
CDR3nt: TGTGCCAGCAGCCCCGGGGGGTTCGGCCAGCCCCAGCATTTT

j_gene: TRBJ2-7
v_gene: TRBV5-5
abundance: NA
d_gene: NA
CDR3aa: CASSLVASGIYEQYF
CDR3nt: TGTGCCAGCAGCTTGGTTGCAAGCGGAATCTACGAGCAGTACTTC

j_gene: TRBJ2-7
v_gene: TRBV11-2
abundance: NA
d_gene: TRBD2
CDR3aa: CASSMTSGSYEQYF
CDR3nt: TGTGCCAGCAGCATGACTAGCGGGAGCTACGAGCAGTACTTC

j_gene: TRBJ2-5
v_gene: TRBV28
abundance: few
d_gene: TRBD2
CDR3aa: CASSRSGVVGQETQYF
CDR3nt: TGTGCCAGCAGTCGCAGCGGGGTCGTAGGGCAAGAGACCCAGTACTTC

j_gene: TRBJ2-5
v_gene: TRBV5-6
abundance: few
d_gene: TRBD1
CDR3aa: CASSEGGPGGAETQYF
CDR3nt: TGTGCCAGCAGCGAAGGGGGGCCAGGGGGCGCAGAGACCCAGTACTTC

j_gene: TRBJ2-7
v_gene: TRBV28
abundance: NA
d_gene: TRBD2
CDR3aa: CASSWGTNYEQYF
CDR3nt: TGTGCCAGCAGTTGGGGGACTAACTACGAGCAGTACTTC

j_gene: TRBJ2-7
v_gene: TRBV28
abundance: NA
d_gene: TRBD2
CDR3aa: CASRQTSGRSYEQYF
CDR3nt: TGTGCCAGCAGACAGACTAGCGGGAGATCCTACGAGCAGTACTTC

j_gene: TRBJ2-1
v_gene: TRBV19
abundance: NA
d_gene: NA
CDR3aa: CASSKVGELYNEQFF
CDR3nt: TGTGCCAGTAGTAAGGTGGGAGAACTTTACAATGAGCAGTTCTTC

j_gene: TRBJ2-7
v_gene: TRBV6-9
abundance: few
d_gene: TRBD1
CDR3aa: CASSYSGTGGYEQYF
CDR3nt: TGTGCCAGCAGTTACTCCGGGACAGGGGGCTACGAGCAGTACTTC

j_gene: TRBJ2-7
v_gene: TRBV29-1
abundance: NA
d_gene: TRBD2
CDR3aa: CSVDGTLAGAYEQYF
CDR3nt: TGCAGCGTTGATGGGACTCTAGCGGGTGCCTACGAGCAGTACTTC

j_gene: TRBJ2-5
v_gene: TRBV11-2
abundance: NA
d_gene: NA
CDR3aa: CASSLTYGTRGETQYF
CDR3nt: TGTGCCAGCAGCTTAACCTACGGGACACGAGGGGAGACCCAGTACTTC

j_gene: TRBJ2-1
v_gene: TRBV28
abundance: NA
d_gene: TRBD2
CDR3aa: CASSSPGGLAIYNEQFF
CDR3nt: TGTGCCAGCAGTTCCCCCGGGGGACTAGCTATTTACAATGAGCAGTTCTTC

j_gene: TRBJ2-5
v_gene: TRBV5-8
abundance: NA
d_gene: TRBD2
CDR3aa: CASSIRGVGGGAKTQYF
CDR3nt: TGTGCCAGCAGCATTCGCGGAGTTGGCGGGGGGGCGAAGACCCAGTACTTC

j_gene: TRBJ2-7
v_gene: TRBV2
abundance: NA
d_gene: NA
CDR3aa: CASSEARLVEQYF
CDR3nt: TGTGCCAGCAGTGAAGCACGTCTCGTCGAGCAGTACTTC

j_gene: TRBJ2-5
v_gene: TRBV27
abundance: NA
d_gene: NA
CDR3aa: CASKSGGQETQYF
CDR3nt: TGTGCCAGCAAGTCCGGAGGCCAAGAGACCCAGTACTTC

j_gene: TRBJ2-2
v_gene: TRBV4-1
abundance: NA
d_gene: NA
CDR3aa: CASSRRSDGELFF
CDR3nt: TGCGCCAGCAGCCGACGCAGCGACGGGGAGCTGTTTTTT

j_gene: TRBJ2-3
v_gene: TRBV9
abundance: many
d_gene: TRBD2
CDR3aa: CASSALAGYSTDTQYF
CDR3nt: TGTGCCAGCAGCGCCTTAGCGGGTTATAGCACAGATACGCAGTATTTT

j_gene: TRBJ2-7
v_gene: TRBV10-2
abundance: NA
d_gene: NA
CDR3aa: CASSEGYEQYF
CDR3nt: TGCGCCAGCAGTGAAGGATACGAGCAGTACTTC

j_gene: TRBJ2-7
v_gene: TRBV9
abundance: NA
d_gene: TRBD1
CDR3aa: CASSVAYRGGEQYF
CDR3nt: TGTGCCAGCAGCGTAGCATACAGGGGTGGCGAGCAGTACTTC

j_gene: TRBJ2-1
v_gene: TRBV28
abundance: NA
d_gene: NA
CDR3aa: CASSLWHRLNNEQFF
CDR3nt: TGTGCCAGCAGTTTATGGCACAGATTAAACAATGAGCAGTTCTTC

j_gene: TRBJ2-1
v_gene: TRBV10-3
abundance: NA
d_gene: TRBD2
CDR3aa: CAISKTGTSGQGEQFF
CDR3nt: TGTGCCATCAGTAAAACCGGGACTAGCGGGCAAGGGGAGCAGTTCTTC